A selection of T cell receptor beta chains follows, all from one sample in a study of blood T cell repertoires in COVID-19. The method was immunoSEQ multiplex PCR; TCRdb's version includes in-frame clones alone and lacks a portion of them. The data contain around 60,000 clones, 70% to 90% of them singletons. The sample taken for sequencing was peripheral blood. These receptor sequences come from a man aged 45-65 years with active COVID-19. Each CDR3 is given with its conserved first and last residue. D genes are given only for firm matches. Expanded clones are given a class, and other clones once, few, many or no size at all.

cdr3_aa: CASSLERRNSPLHF
cdr3_nt: TGTGCCAGCAGCTTAGAAAGGAGGAACTCACCCCTCCACTTT
clone_size: .
v_call: TRBV7-2
j_call: TRBJ1-6
d_call: .
cdr3_length: 14

cdr3_aa: CASIPESANTPLHF
cdr3_nt: TGTGCCAGCATTCCCGAAAGTGCTAATACACCCCTCCACTTT
clone_size: .
v_call: TRBV6-5
j_call: TRBJ1-6
d_call: .
cdr3_length: 14

cdr3_aa: CASSLGLAYEQYF
cdr3_nt: TGTGCCAGCAGTTTAGGCCTTGCTTACGAGCAGTACTTC
clone_size: few
v_call: TRBV27
j_call: TRBJ2-7
d_call: .
cdr3_length: 13

cdr3_aa: CASRERVTGELFF
cdr3_nt: TGTGCCAGCAGAGAGCGCGTCACCGGGGAGCTGTTTTTT
clone_size: few
v_call: TRBV6-6
j_call: TRBJ2-2
d_call: .
cdr3_length: 13

cdr3_aa: CASSEIRGQGNYGYTF
cdr3_nt: TGTGCCAGCAGTGAAATTCGGGGACAGGGGAACTATGGCTACACCTTC
clone_size: .
v_call: TRBV6-1
j_call: TRBJ1-2
d_call: TRBD1
cdr3_length: 16

cdr3_aa: CASRTGDSYNSPLHF
cdr3_nt: TGTGCCAGCAGGACAGGGGACTCCTATAATTCACCCCTCCACTTT
clone_size: once
v_call: TRBV9
j_call: TRBJ1-6
d_call: TRBD1
cdr3_length: 15

cdr3_aa: CASSLRTGGLPQHF
cdr3_nt: TGTGCCAGTAGCCTTCGGACAGGGGGCTTGCCCCAGCATTTT
clone_size: .
v_call: TRBV19
j_call: TRBJ1-5
d_call: TRBD1
cdr3_length: 14

cdr3_aa: CASSYSRQLFF
cdr3_nt: TGTGCCAGCAGTTACTCGAGGCAGCTGTTTTTT
clone_size: .
v_call: TRBV6-2/TRBV6-3
j_call: TRBJ1-4
d_call: .
cdr3_length: 11

cdr3_aa: CASSERRVYQPQHF
cdr3_nt: TGTGCCAGCAGTGAAAGGAGGGTGTATCAGCCCCAGCATTTT
clone_size: .
v_call: TRBV2
j_call: TRBJ1-5
d_call: .
cdr3_length: 14

cdr3_aa: CASSQEGAGGTGELFF
cdr3_nt: TGTGCCAGCAGCCAAGAGGGAGCGGGGGGAACCGGGGAGCTGTTTTTT
clone_size: .
v_call: TRBV3-1/TRBV3-2
j_call: TRBJ2-2
d_call: TRBD2
cdr3_length: 16

cdr3_aa: CATSSDRGKNYGYTF
cdr3_nt: TGTGCCACCAGCAGTGACAGGGGGAAAAACTATGGCTACACCTTC
clone_size: .
v_call: TRBV15
j_call: TRBJ1-2
d_call: TRBD1
cdr3_length: 15

cdr3_aa: CASSRLAGGTNEQFF
cdr3_nt: TGTGCCAGCAGCCGACTAGCGGGGGGTACCAATGAGCAGTTCTTC
clone_size: .
v_call: TRBV2
j_call: TRBJ2-1
d_call: TRBD2
cdr3_length: 15

cdr3_aa: CASSLTSGVFQSYNEQFF
cdr3_nt: TGCGCCAGCAGCTTGACTAGCGGGGTGTTTCAGTCCTACAATGAGCAGTTCTTC
clone_size: .
v_call: TRBV5-1
j_call: TRBJ2-1
d_call: TRBD2
cdr3_length: 18

cdr3_aa: CASSLTRGLYGYTF
cdr3_nt: TGTGCCAGCAGCCTTACCCGAGGGCTCTATGGCTACACCTTC
clone_size: .
v_call: TRBV5-4
j_call: TRBJ1-2
d_call: .
cdr3_length: 14